The 28 T cell receptor beta chains below were found in one sample sequenced in a study of identical twins. From the 5' RACE reads, TCRdb called clonotypes with MiXCR, one entry per CDR3 protein. Of hundreds of thousands of distinct CDR3 sequences detected, 20% to 25% appear once; the ten largest clones hold 2.5% to 3.5%. This sample also appeared in a second study, on T cells expressing NK-cell markers.

Sequenced sample: CD4+ T cells sorted from blood. Receptor source: a woman aged 18-29 years in good health.

There are a few counts of this clonotype. The chain employs TRBV5-1 and TRBJ2-1, with 14 bases matching TRBD2. The CDR3 contains 14 residues. The trim removed 6 bases at V and 6 bases at J, leaving 2 bases unmatched. The V gene's germline CDR1 is SGHRS and CDR2 YFSETQ. CDR3 bases: TGCGCCAGCACCGGGACTAGCGGGGGCAATGAGCAGTTCTTC. It specifies CASTGTSGGNEQFF. The variable domain in full, with the rest retrieved from reference TRBV5-1 and TRBJ2-1, is KAGVTQTPRYLIKTRGQQVTLSCSPISGHRSVSWYQQTPGQGLQFLFEYFSETQRNKGNFPGRFSGRQFSNSRSEMNVSTLELGDSALYLCASTGTSGGNEQFFGPGTRLTVL.

V is TRBV6-5 and J is TRBJ2-5, with a tentative D call TRBD1 (5 bases). The CDR3 runs to 15 residues. Germline-derived CDR1 and CDR2 are MNHEY and SVGAGI. Trimming removed 0 bases at V and 4 bases at J, with 12 bases between. The CDR3 protein is CASSYSVDSGETQYF. Written as DNA, the CDR3 is TGTGCCAGCAGTTACTCCGTCGACAGTGGAGAGACCCAGTACTTC.

V is TRBV10-3 and J is TRBJ2-7, with a possible D match to TRBD2 (5 bases). V was shortened by 6 bases and J by 9 bases, with 24 bases between the two germline ends. The germline V gene encodes CDR1 ENHRY and CDR2 SYGVKD. The CDR3 loop spans 15 amino acids. The CDR3, as DNA: TGTGCCATCAGCCCCTTGGGGTTAACACCAAGCGGGCAGTACTTC. It translates to CAISPLGLTPSGQYF.

This clonotype has a handful of counts. This sequence joins TRBV7-9 and TRBJ2-2; TRBD1 matches at 7 bases. Germline-derived CDR1 and CDR2 are SEHNR and FQNEAQ (reference sequence). This CDR3 contains 15 residues. The J segment lost 3 bases and the V segment lost 5 bases, leaving 6 bases of the junction unmatched. The CDR3 loop reads CASSLLTGHTGELFF. In DNA, the CDR3 is TGTGCCAGCAGCCTTTTGACAGGGCACACCGGGGAGCTGTTTTTT.

This clonotype occurred many times. The chain employs TRBV5-1 and TRBJ2-1; D remains ambiguous. Germline V gene lookup returns CDR1 SGHRS and CDR2 YFSETQ. The CDR3 length is 15 residues. Trimming took off 4 bases at V and 7 bases at J, with 18 bases between the two ends. For the CDR3, the DNA is TGCGCCAGCAGCGCCGGAGTGAGGATCAATAATGAGCAGTTCTTC. It yields the protein CASSAGVRINNEQFF.

The J gene is TRBJ2-3, the V gene TRBV9, with D perhaps being TRBD1 or TRBD2 (7 bases each). V lost 3 bases, J lost 4 bases, and 12 bases lay in between. Germline CDR1 SGDLS, CDR2 YYNGEE. The CDR3 is 14 amino acids. The CDR3 protein is CASSAQGRADTQYF. The CDR3 nucleotides read TGTGCCAGCAGCGCACAGGGGAGGGCAGATACGCAGTATTTT.

This chain uses TRBV20-1 with TRBJ2-5, with 7 nucleotides matching TRBD2. Germline V gene lookup returns CDR1 DFQATT and CDR2 SNEGSKA (reference sequence). The CDR3 covers 14 residues. Trimming cost V 2 bases and J 2 bases; bases outside gene matches: 5. CDR3 sequence (DNA): TGCAGTGCTAGATCCGGGACTACACAAGAGACCCAGTACTTC. Translation gives CSARSGTTQETQYF.

The genes are TRBV5-1 and TRBJ2-3, with a tentative D call TRBD1 (6 bases). Germline V lookup: CDR1 SGHRS, CDR2 YFSETQ. The CDR3 has 15 residues. V was pared by 1 base and J by 3 bases, with 12 bases between. This chain's CDR3 is CASSLSYRETDTQYF. The CDR3 DNA follows: TGCGCCAGCAGCTTGTCTTACAGGGAGACAGATACGCAGTATTTT.

The chain joins TRBV4-1 to TRBJ2-1; D tentatively reads TRBD1 or TRBD2 (5 bases each). Germline V gene data show CDR1 as MGHRA and CDR2 as YSYEKL. V was cut by 0 bases and J by 13 bases, with 13 bases left in between. CDR3 size: 13 residues. The CDR3 DNA reads TGCGCCAGCAGCCAAGATAGTAGAGGGGTACAGTTCTTC. It specifies CASSQDSRGVQFF.

The rearrangement links TRBV6-5 to TRBJ2-1; 9 nucleotides align to TRBD1. The CDR3 is 15 residues long. The ends lost 6 bases at V and 7 bases at J; junction bases unmatched: 10. Germline CDR1 and CDR2: MNHEY and SVGAGI. CDR3 in amino acids: CASRAPGQGRNEQFF. CDR3 DNA sequence: TGTGCCAGCAGGGCCCCGGGACAGGGAAGGAATGAGCAGTTCTTC.

This clonotype was seen more than once but under ten times. The chain links TRBV29-1 to TRBJ2-1; 14 bases agree with TRBD2. Germline CDR1 reads SQVTM; CDR2 reads ANQGSEA. With 6 bases clipped from V and 0 bases from J, the junction kept 7 bases outside the gene matches. This CDR3 comprises 17 residues. Here the CDR3 reads CSVGLAGVLSSYNEQFF. The CDR3 nucleotides are TGCAGCGTGGGACTAGCGGGAGTGTTGAGCTCCTACAATGAGCAGTTCTTC.

This clonotype showed up many times. V and J are TRBV20-1 and TRBJ2-2; the D gene is possibly TRBD2 (5 bases). CDR1 and CDR2 from the germline V gene are DFQATT and SNEGSKA (reference sequence). The CDR3 is made up of 13 amino acids. CDR3 sequence (DNA): TGCACCATCCCGGGGTTAGCCACCGGGGAGCTGTTTTTT. It translates to CTIPGLATGELFF.

This clonotype was seen more than once but under ten times. The CDR3 sequence: CASSENLNTEAFF. CDR3 in DNA: TGCGCCAGCAGTGAGAACCTGAACACTGAAGCTTTCTTT. The chain carries TRBV10-1 and TRBJ1-1; D is ambiguous. Per the germline V gene, CDR1 is WNHNN and CDR2 is SYGVQD (reference sequence). With 2 bases removed from V and 0 bases from J, the gap between germline ends came to 4 bases. The CDR3 contains 13 residues.

This chain links TRBV20-1 with TRBJ1-5, with unresolved D. The CDR3 is made up of 17 amino acids. Trimming stripped 3 bases from V and 4 bases from J, with 22 bases between. Germline CDR1 DFQATT, CDR2 SNEGSKA (reference sequence). The CDR3 here is CSASRSFGVRANQPQHF. In nucleotides, the CDR3 is TGCAGTGCTAGTAGAAGTTTCGGGGTAAGGGCGAATCAGCCCCAGCATTTT.

This clonotype was found a few times. V and J are TRBV20-1 and TRBJ2-3; the D gene is possibly TRBD1 (5 bases). This CDR3 comprises 14 residues. Germline CDR1 is DFQATT and CDR2 is SNEGSKA (reference sequence). V dropped 0 bases and J dropped 4 bases, with 11 bases sitting between them. CDR3 coding DNA: TGCAGTGCTAGAGATGGGGCGCAGCCAGATACGCAGTATTTT. This translates into CSARDGAQPDTQYF.

The chain recombines TRBV27 with TRBJ1-5; TRBD1 matches 8 bases. This CDR3 has 14 residues. V shed 5 bases, J shed 5 bases, and the junction held 5 bases outside the gene matches. Germline V CDR1 and CDR2: MNHEY, SMNVEV (reference sequence). The CDR3 nucleotides read TGTGCCAGCAGTACGGACAGGGCCCATCAGCCCCAGCATTTT. Protein sequence: CASSTDRAHQPQHF.

This clonotype was seen more than once but under ten times. The genes are TRBV11-3 and TRBJ2-1; the match to TRBD2 covers 11 bases. The CDR3 is 15 amino acids. Germline CDR1 is SGHNT and CDR2 is YENEEA. With V trimmed by 1 base and J by 8 bases, 4 bases remained unmatched. For the CDR3, the DNA is TGTGCCAGCAGCTTAGGGGGTAGCGGGAGGGATGAGCAGTTCTTC. It is translated as CASSLGGSGRDEQFF. The full variable domain, rest sourced from reference TRBV11-3 and TRBJ2-1, is EAGVVQSPRYKIIEKKQPVAFWCNPISGHNTLYWYLQNLGQGPELLIRYENEEAVDDSQLPKDRFSAERLKGVDSTLKIQPAELGDSAVYLCASSLGGSGRDEQFFGPGTRLTVL.

This chain connects TRBV12-3 or TRBV12-4 to TRBJ2-1; 13 nucleotides align to TRBD2. This CDR3 comprises 16 residues. With V trimmed by 5 bases and J by 3 bases, 4 bases remained unmatched. CDR3 sequence reads: CASSPTSGGVYNEQFF. In DNA, the CDR3 is TGTGCCAGCAGTCCAACTAGCGGGGGGGTCTACAATGAGCAGTTCTTC.

V gene TRBV3-1 combines with J gene TRBJ2-1; tentatively, D is TRBD2 (6 bases). V lost 2 bases and J 7 bases, leaving 12 bases between the germline ends. The CDR3 has 14 residues. Germline V gene data show CDR1 as LGHDT and CDR2 as YNNKEL (reference sequence). CDR3 residues: CASSQPGGLNEQFF. CDR3 in DNA: TGTGCCAGCAGCCAACCCGGGGGATTAAATGAGCAGTTCTTC.

V and J are TRBV27 and TRBJ1-1, with D unresolved. Looked up from germline, CDR1 is MNHEY and CDR2 is SMNVEV (reference sequence). The CDR3 totals 12 residues. Trimming cost V 6 bases and J 11 bases, with 16 bases left between them. The DNA for the CDR3 is TGTGCCAGCAGCCGAACGGGCGGGAAGGCTTTCTTT. The encoded protein is CASSRTGGKAFF.

V gene TRBV4-1 combines with J gene TRBJ1-4, with TRBD1 identical over 7 bases. This CDR3 is 14 amino acids long. The germline V gene has CDR1 MGHRA and CDR2 YSYEKL. V shed 2 bases and J 8 bases; nucleotides not matched to a gene: 5. Here the CDR3 DNA reads TGCGCCAGCAGCCAACCGACAGGGACCGAAAAACTGTTTTTT. This translates into CASSQPTGTEKLFF.

This clonotype was observed a few times. The chain combines TRBV12-3 or TRBV12-4 with TRBJ1-1; D gene ambiguous. V was clipped by 8 bases and J by 7 bases, with 14 bases between them. The CDR3 has 12 residues. The CDR3 region has the DNA TGTGCCAGCCTCGCCCACGGGCTTGAAGCTTTCTTT. Its protein product is CASLAHGLEAFF.

This clonotype was detected only a few times. V gene TRBV5-1 combines with J gene TRBJ1-6; no reliable D call. There are 12 residues in the CDR3. The germline V and J ends were trimmed by 4 bases and 10 bases, with 9 bases remaining between them. CDR1 and CDR2 (germline): SGHRS, YFSETQ. Here the CDR3 reads CASSGPRSPLHF. CDR3 DNA sequence: TGCGCCAGCAGCGGCCCGAGATCACCCCTCCACTTT.

The V gene is TRBV7-2, the J gene TRBJ2-1, with 8 nucleotides matching TRBD1. Germline CDR1 reads SGHTA; CDR2 reads FQGNSA. CDR3 size: 15 residues. V shed 5 bases and J 1 base; nucleotides not matched to a gene: 4. CDR3 DNA: TGTGCCAGCAGCCAAGGGACAGGTTCCTACAATGAGCAGTTCTTC. Protein product: CASSQGTGSYNEQFF.

CDR3 in amino acids: CASSGTSGGANEQFF. CDR3 nucleotide sequence: TGTGCCAGCAGTGGGACTAGCGGGGGGGCCAATGAGCAGTTCTTC. The genes are TRBV12-3 or TRBV12-4 and TRBJ2-1; 16 positions match TRBD2. V shed 5 bases and J 6 bases; nucleotides not matched to a gene: 1. The CDR3 spans 15 residues.

CDR3 sequence: CSARDPKGSSYNEQFF. For the CDR3, the DNA is TGCAGTGCTAGAGATCCAAAGGGAAGCTCCTACAATGAGCAGTTCTTC. V usage is TRBV20-1 and J usage is TRBJ2-1; no definite D call. Germline CDR1 reads DFQATT; CDR2 reads SNEGSKA (reference sequence). The CDR3 extends over 16 amino acids. V lost 0 bases and J 0 bases, leaving 12 bases between the germline ends.

The V gene is TRBV5-1, the J gene TRBJ1-1; D call uncertain. V lost 0 bases and J lost 5, with 11 bases in between. The germline V gene has CDR1 SGHRS and CDR2 YFSETQ. The CDR3 loop spans 14 amino acids. The CDR3 protein is CASSLVPSKTEAFF. CDR3 nucleotide sequence: TGCGCCAGCAGCTTGGTCCCGTCTAAAACTGAAGCTTTCTTT. The whole variable domain, filled in from reference TRBV5-1 and TRBJ1-1, reads KAGVTQTPRYLIKTRGQQVTLSCSPISGHRSVSWYQQTPGQGLQFLFEYFSETQRNKGNFPGRFSGRQFSNSRSEMNVSTLELGDSALYLCASSLVPSKTEAFFGQGTRLTVV.

The chain combines TRBV6-1 with TRBJ1-1, with D uncertain. The CDR3 runs 13 residues. The V gene lost 8 bases and the J gene lost 0 bases, with 10 bases spanning the gap. Germline values: CDR1 MNHNS, CDR2 SASEGT. Here the CDR3 reads CASGSGMNTEAFF. The CDR3 nucleotides read TGTGCCAGCGGATCAGGCATGAACACTGAAGCTTTCTTT.